What follows describes a single T cell receptor (beta chain). These data originate in a study of T-cell memory formation after mild COVID-19. TCRdb reprocessed the 5' RACE reads via MiXCR and lists one record per CDR3 protein. The table lists about 560,000 distinct CDR3 sequences, around 15% of them singletons. The germline gives CDR1 SGHVS, CDR2 FNYEAQ. The CDR3 covers 16 residues. V trimming: 3 bases; J trimming: 4 bases; junction bases outside the gene matches: 9. The TCR comes from an adult woman who had mild COVID-19 (a few samples of this study predate the infection). Cell type and time point are not known. V gene TRBV7-6 combines with J gene TRBJ2-5; 9 positions agree with TRBD2. Sequences were obtained from PBMCs or a T cell subset sorted from them (not recorded which). The CDR3 region has the DNA TGTGCCAGCAGCTTGGGGGCGGGAGGGCCAATAGAGACCCAGTACTTC. Protein product: CASSLGAGGPIETQYF.